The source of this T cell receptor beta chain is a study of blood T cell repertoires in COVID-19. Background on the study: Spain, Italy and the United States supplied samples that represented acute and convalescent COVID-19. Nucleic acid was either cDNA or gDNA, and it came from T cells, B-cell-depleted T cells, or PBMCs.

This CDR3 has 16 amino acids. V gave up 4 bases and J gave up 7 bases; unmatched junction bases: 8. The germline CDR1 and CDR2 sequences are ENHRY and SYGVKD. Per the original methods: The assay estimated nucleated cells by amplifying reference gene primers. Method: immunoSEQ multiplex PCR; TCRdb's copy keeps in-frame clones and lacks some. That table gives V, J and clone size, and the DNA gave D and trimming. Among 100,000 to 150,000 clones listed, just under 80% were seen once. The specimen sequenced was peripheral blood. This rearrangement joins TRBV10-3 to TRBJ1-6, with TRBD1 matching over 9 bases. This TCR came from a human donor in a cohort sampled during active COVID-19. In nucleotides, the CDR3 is TGTGCCATCAGTGGGGGAAGCGGGACAGGGAATTCACCCCTCCACTTT. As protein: CAISGGSGTGNSPLHF.